This T cell receptor (beta chain) was identified in a study of blood T cell repertoires in COVID-19. Across the study: Sites in the United States, Italy and Spain provided acute and convalescent COVID-19 samples. PBMCs, B-cell-depleted T cells, or T cells were the source of the cDNA or gDNA that made up the material.

In the authors' methods: The authors estimated nucleated cell counts from reference gene primer amplification. TCRdb's copy holds only in-frame clones and misses some; the assay was immunoSEQ multiplex PCR. V and J calls and clone size are copied from that table; D and trimming were computed from the DNA. The sample lists approximately 130,000 clones, 55% to 70% occurring once. Germline loops: CDR1 SEHNR, CDR2 FQNEAQ (reference sequence). CDR3 size: 11 residues. Trimming took off 3 bases at V and 7 bases at J, with 6 bases between the two ends. Sequencing was done on a sample of peripheral blood. The V and J genes are TRBV7-9 and TRBJ2-5, with a tentative D call TRBD2 (5 bases). The source of this sequence is a woman between 65 and 79 years old with acute or convalescent COVID-19. The CDR3 coding sequence is TGTGCCAGCAGCTTGGGGAGGACCCAGTACTTC. Protein: CASSLGRTQYF.